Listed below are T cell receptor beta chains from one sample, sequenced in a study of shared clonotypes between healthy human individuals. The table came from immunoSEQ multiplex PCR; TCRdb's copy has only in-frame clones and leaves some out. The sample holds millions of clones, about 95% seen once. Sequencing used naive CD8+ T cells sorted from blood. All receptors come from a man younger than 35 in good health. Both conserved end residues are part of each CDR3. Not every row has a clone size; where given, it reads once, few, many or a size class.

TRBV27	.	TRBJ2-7	CASSLQGGLAETYEQYF
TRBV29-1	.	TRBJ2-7	CSVGGGYEQYF
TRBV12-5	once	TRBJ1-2	CASGWVRGYYGYTF
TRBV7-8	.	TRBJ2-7	CASSLVLGQGSSYEQYF
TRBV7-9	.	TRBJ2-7	CASSSGTGRTYEQYF
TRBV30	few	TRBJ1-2	CAWSVPQGSYGYTF
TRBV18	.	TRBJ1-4	CASSPSTGATNEKLFF
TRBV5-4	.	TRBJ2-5	CASSSGGRETQYF
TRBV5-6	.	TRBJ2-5	CASSLGLSGGYETQYF
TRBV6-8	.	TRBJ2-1	CASSYKGTSGEVSNEQFF
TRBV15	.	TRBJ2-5	CATSRAGWVETQYF
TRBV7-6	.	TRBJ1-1	CASSLVGSLGGYTEAFF
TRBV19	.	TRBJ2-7	CASSTAEGYEQYF
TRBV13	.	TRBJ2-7	CASSLAGHDEQYF
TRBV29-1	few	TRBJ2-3	CSVEDPDSTSGRAPYADTQYF
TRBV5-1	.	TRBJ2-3	CASRDLAGVTDTQYF
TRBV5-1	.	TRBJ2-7	CASSLAGASYEQYF
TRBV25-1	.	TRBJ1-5	CASSELTGLSYSNQPQHF
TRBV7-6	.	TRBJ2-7	CASSFLDGQGAFEQYF
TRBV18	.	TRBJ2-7	CASSSTGTHYEQYF
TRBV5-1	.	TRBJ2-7	CASTPHGWETGGVPYEQYF
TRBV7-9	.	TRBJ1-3	CASSWVGGGNTIYF
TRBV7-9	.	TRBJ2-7	CASSFEGNYEQYF
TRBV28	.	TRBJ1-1	CASSLQAGGLNTEAFF
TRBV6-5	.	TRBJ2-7	CASLDAYEQYF